A single sample is the source of the 10 T cell receptor beta chains below, sequenced in a study of T cell repertoires in cytomegalovirus infection. TCRdb analysed the reads with MiXCR anew, one entry per CDR3 protein. This repertoire shows about 440,000 distinct CDR3 sequences, approximately 31% found once; its top ten account for roughly an eighth. The sequenced sample consisted of PBMCs. The source is a human donor in good health (CMV status not recorded). Some clones in this sample may be carry-over from other donors' samples.

As for this clonotype: Because the CDR3 is missing its conserved closing phenylalanine or tryptophan, this is likely a read error. The J gene is TRBJ2-7, the V gene TRBV7-8, with 12 bases matching TRBD1. The length of the CDR3 is 15 residues. Per germline, CDR1 SGHVS and CDR2 FQNEAQ. The junction had 9 bases not matched to a gene; V was cut back by 7 bases and J by 5 bases. DNA for the CDR3: TGTGCCAGCAACCCCGGGACAGGGGGCAAGAACGAGCAGTACTTA. Its translation is CASNPGTGGKNEQYL.

This clonotype was counted a few times. The V gene is TRBV6-5, the J gene TRBJ2-5, with 9 bases identical to TRBD2. This CDR3 comprises 13 residues. Germline assignment: CDR1 MNHEY and CDR2 SVGAGI. The trim removed 4 bases at V and 13 bases at J, leaving 10 bases unmatched. The CDR3 sequence: CASSSAGGWAWYF. CDR3 DNA sequence: TGTGCCAGCAGTTCAGCGGGGGGTTGGGCTTGGTACTTC.

This clonotype was seen more than once but under ten times. The V gene is TRBV10-2, the J gene TRBJ2-2; TRBD2 agrees at 9 bases. Trimming removed 10 bases from V and 0 bases from J; junction bases left unmatched: 3. CDR3 length equals 14 residues. Germline values: CDR1 WSHSY, CDR2 SAAADI. CDR3 nucleotide sequence: TGCGCCACAACTAGCGGGTCGAACACCGGGGAGCTGTTTTTT. It specifies CATTSGSNTGELFF.

This clonotype was seen ten or more times. The V call is TRBV7-2, the J call TRBJ2-7; D ambiguous. Germline V CDR1 and CDR2: SGHTA, FQGNSA. V lost 3 bases and J 3 bases, leaving 15 bases between the germline ends. The length of the CDR3 is 15 residues. In nucleotides, the CDR3 is TGTGCCAGCAGCTTGCCCGGACGTCCTGACTACGAGCAGTACTTC. It specifies CASSLPGRPDYEQYF.

The chain uses TRBV2 and TRBJ1-5; 8 nucleotides line up with TRBD1. CDR1 and CDR2 from the germline V gene are SNHLY and FYNNEI. Trimming cost V 5 bases and J 4 bases; bases outside gene matches: 10. CDR3 length: 16 residues. The CDR3 region is CASSMSGQGGNQPQHF. The CDR3 nucleotides read TGTGCCAGCAGTATGAGCGGACAGGGTGGGAATCAGCCCCAGCATTTT.

As regards this clonotype: It may be a read error: a sequence one base away is much more abundant. The CDR3 DNA reads TGTGTCAGCAGTGCCCAAGACTCGGCTAACTATGGCTACACCTTC. The encoded protein is CVSSAQDSANYGYTF. The rearrangement joins TRBV6-1 to TRBJ1-2; no clear D gene. The CDR3 length is 15 residues. Germline CDR1 MNHNS, CDR2 SASEGT.

The sample holds a few counts of this clonotype. This chain connects TRBV7-2 to TRBJ2-1; 15 bases map to TRBD2. The CDR3 runs 17 residues. Germline V lookup: CDR1 SGHTA, CDR2 FQGNSA. After removal of 4 bases from V and 8 bases from J, the junction contained 9 bases not matched to a gene. In nucleotides, the CDR3 is TGTGCCAGCAGCTCGAAGGGACTAGCGGGGGGCAGGCATGAGCAGTTCTTC. Encoded protein: CASSSKGLAGGRHEQFF.

This clonotype was counted once. This rearrangement joins TRBV10-2 to TRBJ2-5; D ambiguous. Germline-derived CDR1 and CDR2 are WSHSY and SAAADI. The V end lost 9 bases, the J end lost 4 bases, and 12 bases lay between the germline ends. The CDR3 runs to 12 residues. The CDR3 spells CASTRSGETQYF. CDR3 bases: TGCGCCAGTACAAGGTCGGGAGAGACCCAGTACTTC.

The chain carries TRBV19 and TRBJ1-1; a possible D gene is TRBD1 (5 bases). Germline lookup yields CDR1 LNHDA and CDR2 SQIVND (reference sequence). This CDR3 spans 12 amino acids. The V and J ends lost 7 bases and 7 bases respectively, with 13 bases between them. This chain's CDR3 is CASTGGDVEAFF. CDR3 nucleotides: TGTGCCAGTACGGGGGGGGATGTTGAAGCTTTCTTT.

At least ten counts were recorded for this clonotype. V gene TRBV7-2 combines with J gene TRBJ2-6; D not resolved. Germline loops: CDR1 SGHTA, CDR2 FQGNSA. The CDR3 runs to 16 residues. Trimming removed 5 bases from V and 0 bases from J, with 11 bases in between. CDR3 DNA: TGTGCCAGCAGCCCGCTGGGCTTCTCTGGGGCCAACGTCCTGACTTTC. Encoded protein: CASSPLGFSGANVLTF.